This T cell receptor beta chain is drawn from a study of blood T cells in healthy people across ages. Peripheral blood from each donor was collected in a volume of approximately 9.2 milliliters. This clonotype was recorded at least ten times. Its specificity is not known. Sample-barcoded 5' priming and a J-beta primer mix drove a second PCR of roughly 7 to 11 cycles. Each of the samples gave a minimum of 2.5 million paired-end reads that contained CDR3. TCRdb called the 5' RACE reads again in MiXCR, with one record for every CDR3 protein. The table includes roughly 900,000 distinct CDR3 sequences, roughly 26% detected once. Study-level findings and limits: Long-lived donors carried more naive CD4+ cells and greater diversity than aged donors.

From germline, CDR1 is SGHTA and CDR2 FQGNSA. This CDR3 is 14 amino acids long. V was trimmed by 5 bases and J by 3 bases, leaving 11 bases between them. The sequenced material came from blood. The chain carries TRBV7-2 and TRBJ1-5; perhaps TRBD1 as D (6 bases). This sequence was found in a woman of 80 years or more in good health. CDR3 sequence reads: CASSAQGNNQPQHF. DNA for the CDR3: TGTGCCAGCAGCGCTCAGGGGAACAATCAGCCCCAGCATTTT.